Listed here is a single T cell receptor beta chain. V was pared by 6 bases and J by 9 bases, with 3 bases of the junction left unmatched. Per germline, CDR1 MNHEY and CDR2 SMNVEV (reference sequence). The CDR3 totals 14 residues. The data were obtained in a study of T cells in localized non-small cell lung cancer. Some clones are missing from TCRdb's copy, which holds only in-frame ones; the method was immunoSEQ multiplex PCR. The table has about 26,000 clones, more than 85% seen once. The source of this sequence is a female donor over 55 with stage II squamous cell lung carcinoma. The sequencing here drew on peripheral blood, taken before any cancer treatment. V usage is TRBV27 and J usage is TRBJ1-6; 12 nucleotides agree with TRBD1. The CDR3 coding sequence is TGTGCCAGCAGCCGGGACAGGGGGCGTTCACCCCTCCACTTT. Amino acid sequence: CASSRDRGRSPLHF.